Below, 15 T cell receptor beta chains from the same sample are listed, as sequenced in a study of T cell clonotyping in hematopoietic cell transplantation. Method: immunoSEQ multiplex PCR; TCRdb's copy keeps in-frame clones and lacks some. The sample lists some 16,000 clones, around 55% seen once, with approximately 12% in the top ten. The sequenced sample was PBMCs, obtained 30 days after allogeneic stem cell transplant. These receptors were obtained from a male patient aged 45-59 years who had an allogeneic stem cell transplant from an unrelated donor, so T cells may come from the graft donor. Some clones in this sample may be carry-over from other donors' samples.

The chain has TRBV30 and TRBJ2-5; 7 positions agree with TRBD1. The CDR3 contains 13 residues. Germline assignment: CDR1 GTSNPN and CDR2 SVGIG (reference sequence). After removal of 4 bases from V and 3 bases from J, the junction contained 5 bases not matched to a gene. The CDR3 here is CAWNLQGKETQYF. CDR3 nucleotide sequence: TGTGCCTGGAACCTACAGGGGAAAGAGACCCAGTACTTC.

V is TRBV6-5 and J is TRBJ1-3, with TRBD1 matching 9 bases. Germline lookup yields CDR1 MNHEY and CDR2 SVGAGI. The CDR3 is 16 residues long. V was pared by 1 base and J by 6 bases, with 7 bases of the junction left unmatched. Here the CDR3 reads CASSYWGQGLPNTIYF. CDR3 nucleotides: TGTGCCAGCAGTTACTGGGGACAGGGCCTTCCAAACACCATATATTTT.

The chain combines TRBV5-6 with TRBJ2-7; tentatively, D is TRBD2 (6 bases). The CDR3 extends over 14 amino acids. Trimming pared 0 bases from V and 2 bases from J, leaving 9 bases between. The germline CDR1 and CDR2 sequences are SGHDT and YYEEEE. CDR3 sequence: CASSLGGDTYEQYF. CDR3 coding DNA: TGTGCCAGCAGCTTGGGCGGGGATACCTACGAGCAGTACTTC. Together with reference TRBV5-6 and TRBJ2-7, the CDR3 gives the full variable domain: DAGVTQSPTHLIKTRGQQVTLRCSPKSGHDTVSWYQQALGQGPQFIFQYYEEEERQRGNFPDRFSGHQFPNYSSELNVNALLLGDSALYLCASSLGGDTYEQYFGPGTRLTVT.

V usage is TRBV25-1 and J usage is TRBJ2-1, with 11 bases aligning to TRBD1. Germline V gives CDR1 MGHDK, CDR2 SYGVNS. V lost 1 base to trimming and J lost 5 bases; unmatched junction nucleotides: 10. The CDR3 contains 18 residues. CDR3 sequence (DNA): TGTGCCAGCAGTGAATTAACCGACGGGACAGGGGGGCACAATGAGCAGTTCTTC. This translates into CASSELTDGTGGHNEQFF.

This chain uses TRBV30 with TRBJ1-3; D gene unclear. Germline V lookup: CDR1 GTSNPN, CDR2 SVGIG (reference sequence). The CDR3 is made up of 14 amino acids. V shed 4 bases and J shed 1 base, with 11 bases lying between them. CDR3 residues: CAWMPHASGNTIYF. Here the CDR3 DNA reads TGTGCCTGGATGCCCCACGCTTCTGGAAACACCATATATTTT. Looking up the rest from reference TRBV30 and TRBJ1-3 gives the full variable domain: SQTIHQWPATLVQPVGSPLSLECTVEGTSNPNLYWYRQAAGRGLQLLFYSVGIGQISSEVPQNLSASRPQDRQFILSSKKLLLSDSGFYLCAWMPHASGNTIYFGEGSWLTVV.

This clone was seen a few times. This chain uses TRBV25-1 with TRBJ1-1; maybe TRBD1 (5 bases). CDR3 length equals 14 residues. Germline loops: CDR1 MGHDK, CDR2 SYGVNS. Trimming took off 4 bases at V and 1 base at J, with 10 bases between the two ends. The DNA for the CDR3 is TGTGCCAGCAGTGTTGGGGCTACGAACACTGAAGCTTTCTTT. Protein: CASSVGATNTEAFF.

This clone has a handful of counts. The CDR3 coding sequence is TGCAGCGCGCGATACGGGGAGGGACCGAACACTGAAGCTTTCTTT. Encoded protein: CSARYGEGPNTEAFF. V usage is TRBV29-1 and J usage is TRBJ1-1, with D perhaps TRBD1 (5 bases). The germline V gene has CDR1 SQVTM and CDR2 ANQGSEA. V lost 7 bases, J lost 1 base, and 19 bases lay in between. The CDR3 is made up of 15 amino acids.

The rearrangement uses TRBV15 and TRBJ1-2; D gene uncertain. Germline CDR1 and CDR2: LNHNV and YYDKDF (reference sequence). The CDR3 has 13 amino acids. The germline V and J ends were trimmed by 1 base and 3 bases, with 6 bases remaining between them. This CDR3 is CATSRGADYGYTF. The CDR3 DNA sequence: TGTGCCACCAGCAGAGGAGCGGACTATGGCTACACCTTC.

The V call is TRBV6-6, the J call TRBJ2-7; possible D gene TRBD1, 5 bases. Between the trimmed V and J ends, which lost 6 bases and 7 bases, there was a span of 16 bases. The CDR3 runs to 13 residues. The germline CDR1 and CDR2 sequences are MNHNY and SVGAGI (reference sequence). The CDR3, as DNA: TGTGCCAGCAGCCGCGCTCAGGGCGTGGAGCAGTACTTC. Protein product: CASSRAQGVEQYF.

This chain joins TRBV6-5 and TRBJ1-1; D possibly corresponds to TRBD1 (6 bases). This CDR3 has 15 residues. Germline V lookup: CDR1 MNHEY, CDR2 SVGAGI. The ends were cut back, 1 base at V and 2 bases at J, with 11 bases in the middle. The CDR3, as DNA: TGTGCCAGCAGTTACTTGGTCAGGGGTAACACTGAAGCTTTCTTT. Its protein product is CASSYLVRGNTEAFF.

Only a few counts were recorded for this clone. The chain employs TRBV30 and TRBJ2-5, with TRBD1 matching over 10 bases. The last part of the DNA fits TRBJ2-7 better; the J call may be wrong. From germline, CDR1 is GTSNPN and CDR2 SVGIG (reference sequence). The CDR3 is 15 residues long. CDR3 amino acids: CAWSRGQGIVYEQYF. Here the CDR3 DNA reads TGTGCCTGGAGTAGGGGACAGGGGATAGTCTACGAGCAGTACTTC.

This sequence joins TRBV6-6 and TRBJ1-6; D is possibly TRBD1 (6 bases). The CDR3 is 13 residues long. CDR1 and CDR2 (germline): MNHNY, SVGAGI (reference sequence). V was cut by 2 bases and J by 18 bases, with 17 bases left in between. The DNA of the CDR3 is TGTGCCAGCAGTTACCCCGGGGAAGGACAGAGCCACTTT. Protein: CASSYPGEGQSHF.

CDR3 protein: CASQGTSYEQYF. CDR3 DNA: TGCGCCAGCCAGGGGACATCCTACGAGCAGTACTTC. J is TRBJ2-5 and V is TRBV10-1; weak D call: TRBD1 (6 bases). Near its end, the DNA agrees better with TRBJ2-7, so the J call may be wrong. The CDR3 loop spans 12 amino acids. Looked up from germline, CDR1 is WNHNN and CDR2 is SYGVQD (reference sequence).

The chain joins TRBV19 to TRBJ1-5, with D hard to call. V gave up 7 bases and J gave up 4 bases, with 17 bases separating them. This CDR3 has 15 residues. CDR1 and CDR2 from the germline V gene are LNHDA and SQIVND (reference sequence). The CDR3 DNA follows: TGTGCCAGTACGAGGCACGGGTCCCTTAATCAGCCCCAGCATTTT. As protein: CASTRHGSLNQPQHF.

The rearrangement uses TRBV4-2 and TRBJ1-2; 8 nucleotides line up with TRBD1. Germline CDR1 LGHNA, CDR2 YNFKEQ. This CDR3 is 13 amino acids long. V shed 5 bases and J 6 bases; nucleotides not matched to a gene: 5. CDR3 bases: TGTGCCAGCAGCAAGACAGGGGCAGATGGCTACACCTTC. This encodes CASSKTGADGYTF.